What follows describes a single TCR beta chain. This sample is drawn from a study of OX40 agonist ivuxolimab in advanced cancers. Data came from immunoSEQ multiplex PCR; TCRdb stores just in-frame clones and leaves some out. The sample contains about 42,000 clones, 75% to 90% of which appear only once. Blood was sampled at baseline, cycle 4 day 1, and cycle 7 day 1. This CDR3 spans 16 amino acids. V lost 2 bases, J lost 2 bases, and 4 bases stayed unmatched. Germline-derived CDR1 and CDR2 are MGHRA and YSYEKL. This TCR derives from an adult with an advanced solid tumor such as melanoma, head and neck, liver or kidney cancer. The chain carries TRBV4-1 and TRBJ2-7; 12 bases are a match to TRBD2. Source: CD4+ or CD8+ T cells sorted from blood, taken in a trial of the OX40 agonist ivuxolimab. The DNA for the CDR3 is TGCGCCAGCAGCCAACTAGCGGGAGGGGTGGCCTACGAGCAGTACTTC. It codes for CASSQLAGGVAYEQYF.